These 15 T cell receptor beta chains were all obtained from the same sample, sequenced in a study of Ad26.COV2.S vaccination and SARS-CoV-2 variants. Documented treatment: around 19 received Ad26.COV2.S at low or high dose, single or two shots; 5 received placebo; per-sample allocation not given. Each sample was drawn 63 days after the first injection (of vaccine or placebo). TCRdb keeps only in-frame clones here, not all; method: immunoSEQ multiplex PCR. In the table there are 500,000 or so clones, around 88% of which are singletons. Sequencing used peripheral blood, obtained in a trial of Ad26.COV2.S vaccine versus placebo. The receptors derive from a person aged 18-65 years who received the Ad26.COV2.S COVID-19 vaccine or a placebo.

V gene TRBV13 combines with J gene TRBJ2-7; TRBD2 matches 14 bases. V lost 5 bases, J lost 7 bases, and 10 bases stayed unmatched. There are 16 residues in the CDR3. Per germline, CDR1 PRHDT and CDR2 FYEKMQ (reference sequence). The CDR3 loop reads CASSPGTSGRPWEQYF. The CDR3 DNA is TGTGCCAGCAGCCCTGGGACTAGCGGGAGACCGTGGGAGCAGTACTTC. Looking up the rest from reference TRBV13 and TRBJ2-7 gives the full variable domain: AAGVIQSPRHLIKEKRETATLKCYPIPRHDTVYWYQQGPGQDPQFLISFYEKMQSDKGSIPDRFSAQQFSDYHSELNMSSLELGDSALYFCASSPGTSGRPWEQYFGPGTRLTVT.

V gene TRBV6-5 combines with J gene TRBJ1-2, with unresolved D. Trimming left V 0 bases short and J 8 bases short, with 13 bases between. In germline, CDR1 is MNHEY, CDR2 SVGAGI. The CDR3 is 14 amino acids. The CDR3 DNA follows: TGTGCCAGCAGTTACTCGGCCGGGGAAGGGGGCTACACCTTC. It specifies CASSYSAGEGGYTF.

This clone was counted a few times. The chain links TRBV5-1 to TRBJ2-7, with unresolved D. Trimming removed 0 bases from V and 6 bases from J, with 22 bases in between. Germline values: CDR1 SGHRS, CDR2 YFSETQ. The CDR3 runs 17 residues. CDR3 bases: TGCGCCAGCAGCTTGGGGGCCCTAAGGGCCCTGATAGTCGAGCAGTACTTC. Translation: CASSLGALRALIVEQYF.

The chain is built from TRBV7-2 and TRBJ2-7; TRBD2 agrees at 11 bases. The CDR3 sequence is 19 residues long. V lost 1 base to trimming and J lost 7 bases; unmatched junction nucleotides: 18. Germline lookup yields CDR1 SGHTA and CDR2 FQGNSA. The CDR3 DNA is TGTGCCAGCAGCTTAGTGTGGGCTAGCGGGAGGCCGAGTTCAGGGGAGCAGTACTTC. It specifies CASSLVWASGRPSSGEQYF.

This clone has only one observation. This chain links TRBV7-3 with TRBJ2-3; TRBD1 matches at 8 bases. V shed 5 bases and J 2 bases; nucleotides not matched to a gene: 15. The CDR3 is made up of 18 amino acids. CDR1 SGHTA and CDR2 FQGTGA come from the germline V gene. DNA for the CDR3: TGTGCCAGCAGCCAAACCACCGCCGGGACAGGACACACAGATACGCAGTATTTT. Translated: CASSQTTAGTGHTDTQYF. Based on the CDR3 plus reference TRBV7-3 and TRBJ2-3, the full variable domain is GAGVSQTPSNKVTEKGKYVELRCDPISGHTALYWYRQSLGQGPEFLIYFQGTGAADDSGLPNDRFFAVRPEGSVSTLKIQRTERGDSAVYLCASSQTTAGTGHTDTQYFGPGTRLTVL.

This sequence joins TRBV9 and TRBJ1-1, with a tentative D call TRBD1 (5 bases). The V and J ends lost 3 bases and 0 bases respectively, with 9 bases between them. Germline values: CDR1 SGDLS, CDR2 YYNGEE. CDR3 length equals 14 residues. CDR3: CASSGGNLNTEAFF. DNA for the CDR3: TGTGCCAGCAGCGGGGGGAATCTGAACACTGAAGCTTTCTTT.

As DNA, the CDR3 is TGTGCCAGCAGTTTTTCCCCAGGGGGCAGGGATACGCAGTATTTT. Translating gives CASSFSPGGRDTQYF. The chain uses TRBV28 and TRBJ2-3; TRBD1 matches at 8 bases. The CDR3 spans 15 residues. Trimming cost V 3 bases and J 6 bases; bases outside gene matches: 8. Germline values: CDR1 MDHEN, CDR2 SYDVKM.

The chain uses TRBV7-3 and TRBJ2-3; D may match TRBD1 or TRBD2 (5 bases each). V lost 3 bases, J lost 6 bases, and 10 bases lay in between. The CDR3 totals 13 residues. The germline CDR1 and CDR2 sequences are SGHTA and FQGTGA. This CDR3 is CASSLGPRDTQYF. As DNA, the CDR3 is TGTGCCAGCAGCTTGGGACCTCGGGATACGCAGTATTTT.

This clone was counted once. At one end the junction does not follow the germline gene, possibly because of a read error. CDR3 nucleotides: TGTGCCGGCAGCTTAGCCCCGGGACAGGGTTTTGTCTCCTACGAGCAGTACTTC. Translation: CAGSLAPGQGFVSYEQYF. The V and J genes are TRBV7-9 and TRBJ2-7; TRBD1 matches at 9 bases. Germline CDR1 is SEHNR and CDR2 is FQNEAQ (reference sequence). The CDR3 has 18 amino acids.

The count of this clone is one. At one end the junction does not follow the germline gene, possibly because of a read error. This chain joins TRBV5-4 and TRBJ2-7; weak D call: TRBD1 (6 bases). The V gene's germline CDR1 is SGHNT and CDR2 YYREEE (reference sequence). CDR3 length: 13 residues. CDR3 in DNA: TGTGCCAGCAGCTCGCAGGGTGGGACACTACGGACCTTC. Its protein product is CASSSQGGTLRTF.

The chain recombines TRBV14 with TRBJ1-4; tentative D call: TRBD1 (5 bases). Between the trimmed V and J ends, which lost 1 base and 8 bases, there was a span of 14 bases. Germline CDR1 and CDR2: SGHDN and FVKESK. This CDR3 region has 15 residues. The CDR3 sequence: CASSQVRQGGEKLFF. For the CDR3, the DNA is TGTGCCAGCAGCCAAGTGAGGCAGGGAGGCGAAAAACTGTTTTTT.

The J gene is TRBJ1-1, the V gene TRBV30, with D unclear. Per the germline V gene, CDR1 is GTSNPN and CDR2 is SVGIG (reference sequence). CDR3 length: 11 residues. Trimming left V 2 bases short and J 10 bases short, with 11 bases between. CDR3 amino acids: CAWSRPARAFF. The CDR3 nucleotides read TGTGCCTGGAGTCGACCCGCGCGAGCTTTCTTT. The full variable domain, in which reference TRBV30 and TRBJ1-1 provide the parts outside the CDR3, is SQTIHQWPATLVQPVGSPLSLECTVEGTSNPNLYWYRQAAGRGLQLLFYSVGIGQISSEVPQNLSASRPQDRQFILSSKKLLLSDSGFYLCAWSRPARAFFGQGTRLTVV.

The rearrangement uses TRBV11-2 and TRBJ2-7, with 7 bases identical to TRBD1. CDR1 is SGHAT, CDR2 FQNNGV, per germline. The CDR3 has 14 residues. The J segment lost 5 bases and the V segment lost 5 bases, leaving 9 bases of the junction unmatched. This CDR3 reads CASSLTGVRNEQYF. The CDR3 nucleotides are TGTGCCAGCAGCCTAACAGGGGTACGTAACGAGCAGTACTTC.

The chain has TRBV9 and TRBJ1-2; 12 bases fit TRBD1. This CDR3 has 16 amino acids. CDR1 SGDLS and CDR2 YYNGEE come from the germline V gene. Unmatched junction bases numbered 10, after V lost 4 bases and J lost 6 bases. DNA of the CDR3: TGTGCCAGCAGCACCGGGACAGGGGGCGGTCTGGATGGCTACACCTTC. This encodes CASSTGTGGGLDGYTF. Combining the CDR3 with reference TRBV9 and TRBJ1-2 gives the whole variable domain DSGVTQTPKHLITATGQRVTLRCSPRSGDLSVYWYQQSLDQGLQFLIQYYNGEERAKGNILERFSAQQFPDLHSELNLSSLELGDSALYFCASSTGTGGGLDGYTFGSGTRLTVV.

The chain employs TRBV2 and TRBJ2-7; possible D gene TRBD1, 5 bases. Per germline, CDR1 SNHLY and CDR2 FYNNEI. Trimming cost V 6 bases and J 2 bases, with 11 bases left between them. The CDR3 runs to 13 residues. CDR3 protein: CASSQDTAYEQYF. CDR3 bases: TGTGCCAGCAGCCAGGACACAGCCTACGAGCAGTACTTC.